The 16 T cell receptor beta chains below were found in one sample sequenced in a study of identical twins. TCRdb reprocessed the 5' RACE reads with MiXCR, giving one entry per CDR3 protein. The top ten clones hold 0.8% to 1% of a sample with roughly 470,000 distinct CDR3 sequences, 13% to 15% of them seen once. The same specimen was also included in a second study, on yellow fever vaccine responses in identical twins.

The specimen sequenced was CD4+ T cells sorted from blood. These receptors came from a woman between 18 and 30 years old in good health.

This clonotype has a single count. The V and J genes are TRBV5-1 and TRBJ2-7; 9 bases line up with TRBD2. The CDR3 runs 15 residues. Trimming at V came to 6 bases and at J to 0 bases, leaving 7 bases not matched to a gene. Germline lookup yields CDR1 SGHRS and CDR2 YFSETQ. Here the CDR3 DNA reads TGCGCCAGCAAAACAGCGGGAGGCGTCTCCTACGAGCAGTACTTC. Amino acid sequence: CASKTAGGVSYEQYF.

This clonotype was recorded at least ten times. The J gene is TRBJ2-3, the V gene TRBV7-9; 12 bases are a match to TRBD2. V shed 6 bases and J 1 base; nucleotides not matched to a gene: 2. The CDR3 has 15 residues. Germline assignment: CDR1 SEHNR and CDR2 FQNEAQ (reference sequence). The CDR3 loop reads CASSASGRGTDTQYF. The CDR3 nucleotides are TGTGCCAGCAGTGCTAGCGGGAGGGGCACAGATACGCAGTATTTT.

In this sample, this clonotype turned up a few times. This chain uses TRBV11-2 with TRBJ2-1; 7 bases line up with TRBD2. CDR1 is SGHAT and CDR2 is FQNNGV in the germline V gene. The length of the CDR3 is 12 residues. V gave up 10 bases and J gave up 7 bases; unmatched junction bases: 7. The DNA for the CDR3 is TGTGCCATCCTTTGGGGGGGTAATGAGCAGTTCTTC. It translates to CAILWGGNEQFF.

This clonotype was counted a few times. The V and J genes are TRBV15 and TRBJ2-1, with 9 bases aligning to TRBD2. The CDR3 length is 14 residues. Trimming took 1 base from V and 6 from J; bases not matched to a gene: 1. Germline V gene lookup returns CDR1 LNHNV and CDR2 YYDKDF (reference sequence). For the CDR3, the DNA is TGTGCCACCAGCAGAGGACTAGCGGCCAATGAGCAGTTCTTC. Its translation is CATSRGLAANEQFF.

This clonotype was observed at least ten times. The chain recombines TRBV7-2 with TRBJ2-3; D not resolved. The V end was cut by 3 bases, the J end by 7 bases, with 14 bases between. The germline V gene has CDR1 SGHTA and CDR2 FQGNSA. This CDR3 spans 14 amino acids. The CDR3 protein is CASSFSAEVHTQYF. The CDR3 DNA sequence: TGTGCCAGCAGCTTCTCCGCCGAGGTTCATACGCAGTATTTT.

The chain combines TRBV4-1 with TRBJ2-7; 12 bases agree with TRBD1. Germline values: CDR1 MGHRA, CDR2 YSYEKL. With V trimmed by 0 bases and J by 4 bases, 7 bases remained unmatched. The CDR3 is 17 amino acids. The CDR3 loop reads CASSQERGTGGLYEQYF. CDR3 sequence (DNA): TGCGCCAGCAGCCAAGAGCGAGGGACAGGGGGCCTATACGAGCAGTACTTC.

This clonotype was detected many times. The chain has TRBV7-2 and TRBJ2-7; D gene unclear. The V and J ends lost 2 bases and 3 bases respectively, with 2 bases between them. CDR1 is SGHTA and CDR2 is FQGNSA in the germline V gene. This CDR3 is 11 amino acids long. In DNA, the CDR3 is TGTGCCAGCAGCTTACTCTACGAGCAGTACTTC. Its translation: CASSLLYEQYF.

The CDR3 reads CASSLLSAGYEQYF. The CDR3 nucleotides read TGTGCCAGCAGCCTCCTCTCGGCCGGTTACGAGCAGTACTTC. The chain combines TRBV7-8 with TRBJ2-7; D is unresolved. In germline, CDR1 is SGHVS, CDR2 FQNEAQ. This CDR3 has 14 amino acids. With 5 bases removed from V and 4 bases from J, the gap between germline ends came to 15 bases.

This clonotype was found a few times. This chain links TRBV7-2 with TRBJ2-4; a weak D match, TRBD2 (6 bases). Germline V gene lookup returns CDR1 SGHTA and CDR2 FQGNSA. This CDR3 has 17 amino acids. Trimming took off 3 bases at V and 0 bases at J, with 15 bases between the two ends. The CDR3 protein is CASSLGGGERAKNIQYF. CDR3 DNA: TGTGCCAGCAGCTTGGGGGGAGGCGAGAGAGCCAAAAACATTCAGTACTTC.

In its sample, this clonotype was seen a few times. The chain is built from TRBV19 and TRBJ2-1, with D possibly matching TRBD2 (5 bases). V lost 3 bases, J lost 2 bases, and 11 bases lay in between. Germline values: CDR1 LNHDA, CDR2 SQIVND (reference sequence). This CDR3 is 15 amino acids long. The CDR3: CASSMFLAPYNEQFF. In nucleotides, the CDR3 is TGTGCCAGTAGTATGTTTCTAGCACCCTACAATGAGCAGTTCTTC.

This chain joins TRBV5-1 and TRBJ2-1, with 10 bases lining up with TRBD2. From germline, CDR1 is SGHRS and CDR2 YFSETQ. The CDR3 runs to 16 residues. V dropped 5 bases and J dropped 7; count of bases not matched to a gene: 12. The CDR3 sequence is CASSDGSGRGGNEQFF. The CDR3, as DNA: TGCGCCAGCAGTGACGGAAGCGGGAGGGGAGGGAATGAGCAGTTCTTC.

The V gene is TRBV29-1, the J gene TRBJ2-3; 9 bases map to TRBD2. Looked up from germline, CDR1 is SQVTM and CDR2 is ANQGSEA. The CDR3 is 14 amino acids. V trimming: 4 bases; J trimming: 8 bases; junction bases outside the gene matches: 10. The DNA of the CDR3 is TGCAGCGTTGTAATCGGGGCGGGAGGGGGTACGCAGTATTTT. Its protein is CSVVIGAGGGTQYF.

This clonotype was found a few times. This sequence joins TRBV5-1 and TRBJ1-4, with D perhaps TRBD1 (6 bases). Germline CDR1 is SGHRS and CDR2 is YFSETQ. V dropped 2 bases and J dropped 3 bases, with 11 bases sitting between them. The CDR3 spans 15 residues. In DNA form, the CDR3 reads TGCGCCAGCAGCTTAATGGGGGCAGCTAATGAAAAACTGTTTTTT. It codes for CASSLMGAANEKLFF.

This chain uses TRBV12-3 or TRBV12-4 with TRBJ1-5; the D is unclear. Trimming stripped 1 base from V and 0 bases from J, with 4 bases between. The CDR3 spans 14 residues. The CDR3 protein is CASSLGFSNQPQHF. For the CDR3, the DNA is TGTGCCAGCAGTTTAGGATTTAGCAATCAGCCCCAGCATTTT.

This clonotype appeared a few times. This rearrangement joins TRBV20-1 to TRBJ2-2; D is possibly TRBD1 or TRBD2 (6 bases each). Between the trimmed V and J ends, which lost 0 bases and 4 bases, there was a span of 15 bases. This CDR3 comprises 16 residues. Germline-derived CDR1 and CDR2 are DFQATT and SNEGSKA (reference sequence). CDR3 bases: TGCAGTGCTAGAGATCCGGGGGCGCGGGGCACCGGGGAGCTGTTTTTT. Protein product: CSARDPGARGTGELFF.

This clonotype was seen only a few times. The J gene is TRBJ1-6, the V gene TRBV29-1, with D uncertain. The length of the CDR3 is 11 residues. CDR1 SQVTM and CDR2 ANQGSEA come from the germline V gene. V lost 4 bases and J lost 12, with 10 bases in between. The CDR3 loop is CSVGDSGPLHF. The CDR3 DNA sequence: TGCAGCGTTGGGGATAGTGGACCCCTCCACTTT.